This T cell receptor beta chain was recorded in a study of radiotherapy plus CTLA-4 blockade in lung cancer. V was clipped by 3 bases and J by 7 bases; unmatched bases: 7. Germline CDR1 is SNHLY and CDR2 is FYNNEI. The CDR3 sequence is 15 residues long. The protocol was immunoSEQ multiplex PCR, while the TCRdb copy is restricted to in-frame clones and leaves out a portion. In the table there are some 30,000 clones, roughly 80% of which are singletons. Sequenced here: peripheral blood, sampled from a patient treated with radiotherapy plus ipilimumab. This rearrangement joins TRBV2 to TRBJ1-5; TRBD1 matches at 9 bases. This sequence originates from a human donor with non-small cell lung cancer who had stable disease on radiotherapy plus ipilimumab. The CDR3 DNA sequence: TGTGCCAGCAGTGACACAGGGGGCGCAAAGCAGCCCCAGCATTTT. Encoded protein: CASSDTGGAKQPQHF.